One T cell receptor (beta chain) is described in this entry. Its antigen is unknown. Per-nucleotide qualities are absent, and no much larger clonotype sits a single base away. The sample originates from a study of tissue T cells after allogeneic stem cell transplantation (dated by TCRdb to about 2022). As for the study more broadly: If a tissue had multiple samples, a pathologist reviewed H&E sections so that samples with histologically apparent lymphocytes got priority for sequencing. The human arm was conducted as a prospective observational study, and neither blinding nor randomization was performed. The study profiled TCR beta repertoires in many tissues obtained from research autopsies of patients with and without GVHD, and also in mouse models of GVHD. The study at large found these results: Within patients, how anatomically similar the tissues were was a key factor in shaping TCR repertoire composition, regardless of disease or transplant status. Few T cell clones were found to be shared across patients, but shared repertoire signatures across patients were revealed in a tissue-specific fashion by motif-based clustering. Which tissue TCRs were alloreactive or antigen-specific was not determined in the study, and some clones might have been persisting host cells. The patient cohort was small and varied clinically, and sampling depth was recognized as a limitation. In both patients and mice, only a limited portion of the TCR repertoire detected in tissues was captured by blood and spleen T cells. No blood samples were available for the non-GVHD comparator patients.

The time point label here, explained by the study, means: human tissue collected at research (rapid) autopsy. Three non-HCT comparator patients with other cancers, having at least five GI tract samples and no known GI disease at death, were selected retrospectively. After a median post-mortem interval of roughly 9.8 hours, autopsy tissues were collected, including GI sites from esophagus to rectum, liver, skin, and lymphoid organs such as spleen. Each autopsy specimen was bisected, with one portion flash-frozen in liquid nitrogen and the remainder formalin-fixed, and the outer muscle layers of GI specimens were removed. Genomic DNA was extracted from frozen tissues using the Mag-Bind Blood & Tissue DNA HDQ 96 Kit on a Chemagic 360 or the DNeasy Blood & Tissue Kit. Because of concern about red blood cell contamination, the extracted DNA went through further purification with the Genomic DNA Clean & Concentrator-25 kit.

Libraries were made using the immunoSEQ multiplex PCR assay. TCRbeta CDR3 sequencing was done by Adaptive Biotechnologies at survey depth, reporting CDR3 sequences, V/J genes, productive frequency and template counts. TCR beta CDR3 regions were amplified from genomic DNA instead of RNA. On the authors' methods: Jensen-Shannon divergence served to quantify pairwise repertoire overlap between tissues, with 0 meaning identical and 1 meaning complete divergence. Based on pairwise JSD values, tissues were grouped by single-linkage agglomerative hierarchical clustering, and the results were shown as dendrograms. GLIPH2 was run on all patient samples with simulation_depth 1000, kmer_min_depth 3 and cdr3_length_cutoff 8, and groups with more than two unique CDR3s were retained. A standardized tissue-overlap score was calculated by extrapolating Jaccard GLIPH-group overlap across patients to a standard repertoire size of 1000 clones. To look at how diversity was associated with clinical or experimental variables, linear mixed-effect models were used, with tissue treated as a fixed effect and individual treated as a random effect. What TCRdb holds here is the immuneACCESS table cut down to in-frame rearrangements. Part of the clones is not present; checked against another copy, under half of the missing clones reflect an unresolved V gene, and the others are unexplained. V and J calls and clone size come straight from that table; D and trimming were deduced from the DNA. The sample has approximately 12,000 clones on record, 70% of them singletons. The ten largest clonotypes hold around an eighth of the sample.

Sequences were derived from tissue from the right colon, sampled at autopsy. The receptor was isolated from a woman between 18 and 50 years old with breast cancer.

The CDR3 is CASSRLGLAGASTGELFF. At the DNA level, the sequence is TGTGCCAGCAGTCGACTGGGACTAGCGGGAGCCAGCACCGGGGAGCTGTTTTTT. The V and J genes are TRBV28 and TRBJ2-2; 14 central bases correspond to TRBD2. The germline V gene supplies CDR1 MDHEN and CDR2 SYDVKM. After removal of 5 bases from V and 4 bases from J, the junction retains 9 bases not matched to a gene. From the cysteine through the phenylalanine, the CDR3 covers 18 amino acids. The only DNA kept is the CDR3, 54 bases in frame from the first base.